The sequence of this TCR beta chain was determined in a study of PD-1 blockade in classical Hodgkin lymphoma. General study findings and limits: What caused the repertoire differences, perhaps disease activity or prior therapy, remains undefined. Newly diagnosed patients were reported to start with lower TCR diversity than healthy donors.

Clones were read by immunoSEQ multiplex PCR, and TCRdb kept only the in-frame ones, dropping some. Among approximately 31,000 clones, roughly 94% were seen once, and the ten largest hold about 2.5%. Time point: newly diagnosed, previously untreated cHL patient sample. The study compared against PBMCs from newly diagnosed, untreated classical Hodgkin lymphoma. The germline CDR1 and CDR2 sequences are SQVTM and ANQGSEA. V was pared by 7 bases and J by 2 bases, with 5 bases of the junction left unmatched. The CDR3 totals 14 residues. Concerning this clone itself: The antigen is unknown.

The sample taken for sequencing was peripheral blood mononuclear cells (PBMCs). This sequence joins TRBV29-1 and TRBJ2-1; 10 bases line up with TRBD2. The clonotype comes from a human donor with classical Hodgkin lymphoma. CDR3 loop: CSAPTSGAYNEQFF. CDR3 DNA sequence: TGCAGCGCCCCAACTAGCGGGGCCTACAATGAGCAGTTCTTC.